The 15 T cell receptor beta chains below all came from one sample that was sequenced in a study of T cell repertoires in cytomegalovirus infection. TCRdb passed the reads through MiXCR, listing each CDR3 protein once. Of under 300,000 distinct CDR3 sequences listed, approximately 13% are singletons. The material sequenced was PBMCs. Source of these receptors: a human donor in good health (CMV status not recorded). Some clones in this sample may be carry-over from other donors' samples.

The chain joins TRBV29-1 to TRBJ1-4, with D possibly being TRBD1 (5 bases). This CDR3 contains 11 residues. Germline V gene lookup returns CDR1 SQVTM and CDR2 ANQGSEA. The V gene lost 7 bases and the J gene lost 8 bases, with 11 bases spanning the gap. The CDR3 region has the DNA TGCAGCGGAGGGGAAGGCGAAAAACTGTTTTTT. It encodes CSGGEGEKLFF.

This clonotype was counted many times. V gene TRBV6-1 combines with J gene TRBJ1-6; 8 nucleotides match TRBD1. Unmatched junction bases numbered 4, after V lost 5 bases and J lost 7 bases. Germline assignment: CDR1 MNHNS and CDR2 SASEGT. CDR3 size: 14 residues. The CDR3 is CASSWTGQNSPLHF. The CDR3 DNA follows: TGTGCCAGCAGTTGGACAGGGCAGAATTCACCCCTCCACTTT.

This clonotype was seen at least ten times. In DNA form, the CDR3 reads TGTGCCAGCAGCTTAGCAGTCGGTGGAAATTCACCCCTCCACTTT. It codes for CASSLAVGGNSPLHF. The chain has TRBV7-2 and TRBJ1-6; D gene unclear. This CDR3 spans 15 amino acids. Germline V gene lookup returns CDR1 SGHTA and CDR2 FQGNSA. V was trimmed by 0 bases and J by 7 bases, leaving 10 bases between them.

This chain links TRBV7-2 with TRBJ1-2; D not resolved. The ends were cut back, 1 base at V and 1 base at J, with 16 bases in the middle. The CDR3 is made up of 17 amino acids. Germline CDR1 SGHTA, CDR2 FQGNSA. The CDR3 spells CASSLVPKAGNNYGYTF. The DNA for the CDR3 is TGTGCCAGCAGCTTAGTACCCAAGGCCGGGAATAACTATGGCTACACCTTC. Filled out from reference TRBV7-2 and TRBJ1-2, the complete variable domain reads GAGVSQSPSNKVTEKGKDVELRCDPISGHTALYWYRQSLGQGLEFLIYFQGNSAPDKSGLPSDRFSAERTGGSVSTLTIQRTQQEDSAVYLCASSLVPKAGNNYGYTFGSGTRLTVV.

V gene TRBV10-3 combines with J gene TRBJ1-6; weak D call: TRBD1 (5 bases). CDR3 length: 13 residues. V dropped 7 bases and J dropped 7 bases, with 11 bases sitting between them. Germline CDR1 is ENHRY and CDR2 is SYGVKD. Written as DNA, the CDR3 is TGTGCCATCACGGACACGGGAAATTCACCCCTCCACTTT. It yields the protein CAITDTGNSPLHF.

This clonotype was seen repeatedly, ten times or more. The chain has TRBV5-4 and TRBJ2-2; unclear D gene. V was trimmed by 4 bases and J by 3 bases, leaving 7 bases between them. Germline-derived CDR1 and CDR2 are SGHNT and YYREEE (reference sequence). The CDR3 contains 13 residues. The CDR3 DNA follows: TGTGCCAGCAGCCATCCTGACACCGGGGAGCTGTTTTTT. It encodes CASSHPDTGELFF.

The rearrangement joins TRBV12-3 or TRBV12-4 to TRBJ1-3, with a possible D match to TRBD1 (6 bases). The CDR3 covers 15 residues. V was shortened by 3 bases and J by 5 bases, with 14 bases between the two germline ends. CDR3 in DNA: TGTGCCAGCAGTTTGGTCACAGGGATAAGAAACACCATATATTTT. Its protein is CASSLVTGIRNTIYF.

CDR3 region: CASNPGQGAYGYTF. The DNA for the CDR3 is TGTGCCAGCAACCCGGGACAGGGGGCCTATGGCTACACCTTC. This chain connects TRBV5-6 to TRBJ1-2, with TRBD1 matching 12 bases. The CDR3 is 14 amino acids. CDR1 is SGHDT, CDR2 YYEEEE, per germline. V lost 6 bases to trimming and J lost 4 bases; unmatched junction nucleotides: 4.

This clonotype was found a few times. The chain recombines TRBV5-4 with TRBJ2-1, with D possibly TRBD2 on 5 matching bases. The V and J ends lost 4 bases and 6 bases respectively, with 14 bases between them. Germline-derived CDR1 and CDR2 are SGHNT and YYREEE (reference sequence). The CDR3 has 14 amino acids. The chain's CDR3 is CASSTRPNPNEQFF. CDR3 bases: TGTGCCAGCAGCACTAGGCCAAATCCCAATGAGCAGTTCTTC.

This clonotype was seen ten or more times. This chain connects TRBV5-4 to TRBJ2-5, with TRBD2 matching 8 bases. From germline, CDR1 is SGHNT and CDR2 YYREEE (reference sequence). CDR3 length: 15 amino acids. The ends lost 4 bases at V and 3 bases at J; junction bases unmatched: 8. Written as DNA, the CDR3 is TGTGCCAGCAGCGTGGCCGGGACTAGAAAAGAGACCCAGTACTTC. It specifies CASSVAGTRKETQYF.

This clonotype has ten or more counts. This chain joins TRBV6-2 or TRBV6-3 and TRBJ1-5; 9 bases map to TRBD1. The ends lost 0 bases at V and 0 bases at J; junction bases unmatched: 12. There are 20 residues in the CDR3. In germline, CDR1 is MNHEY, CDR2 SVGEGT. CDR3 amino acids: CASSYSVDRGQAYSNQPQHF. Here the CDR3 DNA reads TGTGCCAGCAGTTACTCGGTGGACAGGGGACAAGCTTATAGCAATCAGCCCCAGCATTTT.

This clonotype was observed a handful of times. J is TRBJ2-5 and V is TRBV20-1; D is perhaps TRBD1 (6 bases). Germline V gene lookup returns CDR1 DFQATT and CDR2 SNEGSKA (reference sequence). CDR3 length: 18 residues. Trimming took off 1 base at V and 5 bases at J, with 26 bases between the two ends. The CDR3 coding sequence is TGCAGTGCTAGAGTCAGACCCCGACAGGCTCGTCGGAGGGAGACCCAGTACTTC. This sequence encodes CSARVRPRQARRRETQYF.

This clonotype was counted many times. The chain links TRBV15 to TRBJ2-1; D gene uncertain. The V and J ends lost 3 bases and 7 bases respectively, with 10 bases between them. Germline loops: CDR1 LNHNV, CDR2 YYDKDF (reference sequence). The CDR3 has 13 residues. The CDR3 here is CATSRGLRNEQFF. The CDR3 bases are TGTGCCACCAGCAGGGGGTTACGTAATGAGCAGTTCTTC.

This clonotype was picked up many times. The genes are TRBV28 and TRBJ1-6; D possibly corresponds to TRBD1 (6 bases). This CDR3 has 18 residues. CDR1 MDHEN and CDR2 SYDVKM come from the germline V gene. V lost 5 bases and J 4 bases, leaving 21 bases between the germline ends. The CDR3 sequence is CASSPSYERDTYNSPLHF. The CDR3 region has the DNA TGTGCCAGCAGTCCCTCTTACGAGCGGGACACTTATAATTCACCCCTCCACTTT.

This clonotype occurred many times. This sequence joins TRBV19 and TRBJ2-7; D perhaps matches TRBD1 (6 bases). The ends were cut back, 6 bases at V and 7 bases at J, with 16 bases in the middle. CDR3 length equals 13 residues. Germline V gene lookup returns CDR1 LNHDA and CDR2 SQIVND (reference sequence). In DNA form, the CDR3 reads TGTGCCAGTAGCGAACAGGGTTCGGGGGAGCAGTACTTC. Translated: CASSEQGSGEQYF.